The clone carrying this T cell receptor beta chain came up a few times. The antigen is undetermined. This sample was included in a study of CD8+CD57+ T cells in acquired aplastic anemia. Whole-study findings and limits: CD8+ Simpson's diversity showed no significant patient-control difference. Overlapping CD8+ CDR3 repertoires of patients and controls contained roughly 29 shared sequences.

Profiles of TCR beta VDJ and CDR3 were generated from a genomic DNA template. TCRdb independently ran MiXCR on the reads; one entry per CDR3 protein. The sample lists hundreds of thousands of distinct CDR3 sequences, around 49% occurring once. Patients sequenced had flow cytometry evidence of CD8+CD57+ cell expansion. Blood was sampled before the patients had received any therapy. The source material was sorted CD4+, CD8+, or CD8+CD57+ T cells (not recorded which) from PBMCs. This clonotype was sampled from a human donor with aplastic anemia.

The CDR3 coding sequence is TGTGCCGATACCGCCGGGGAGAAGACTGAAGCTTTCTTT. It yields the protein CADTAGEKTEAFF. The gene calls are TRBV2 and TRBJ1-1; D is unresolved. This CDR3 contains 13 residues. Looked up from germline, CDR1 is SNHLY and CDR2 is FYNNEI. V lost 11 bases, J lost 5 bases, and 18 bases lay in between.